This paragraph reports one T cell receptor beta chain. Its specific antigen is unknown. No base quality information exists; no much larger clone differs at one position. The library came from the immunoSEQ multiplex PCR assay. For the multiplex PCR, a mixture combining 60 forward primers for TCR Vbeta segments and 13 reverse primers for TCR Jbeta segments was used. A multiplex PCR assay on genomic DNA amplified the CDR3 region of rearranged TCR beta genes. The amplified TCR beta libraries were sequenced on the Illumina HiSeq System as 87-base-pair reads. From the authors' description of their analysis: Across the 670 or so repertoires, a later analysis counted tens of millions of unique TCR beta chains, roughly 11 million of which were shared by at least two donors. To remove PCR and sequencing errors, raw reads were error-corrected and collapsed into unique sequences using a nearest-neighbor algorithm that merged closely related sequences. CDR3 sequences were aligned to IMGT reference sequences to assign V, D and J gene segments. For a sequence to be retained, a match of at least six nucleotides to both a V gene segment and a J gene segment was required. Rearrangements were classified as productive when the CDR3 lacked stop codons and remained in frame with V and J, and all other rearrangements were classified as non-productive. Following IMGT convention, CDR3 was defined as the stretch from the second conserved V-encoded cysteine to the conserved J-encoded phenylalanine. Sequences without an unambiguous match to a single V gene segment were excluded from the earlier analysis of several hundred of the donors. An earlier analysis of 550 to 650 of the donors classified V segments as functional when productive rearrangements were above 56.7% and as segregating when the standard deviation between donors was above 5%. A statistical classification framework was built to diagnose cytomegalovirus status from the catalog of TCR beta chain sequences. In a later analysis, V and J genes were assigned by comparing TCR nucleotide sequences against IMGT/GENE-DB human TR gene sequences. A later analysis assigned CDR3 sequences and most-parsimonious VDJ recombination scenarios with the TCRdist pipeline. In a later analysis, each TCR beta chain was defined by its CDR3 amino acid sequence together with its V-gene family, and reads without a unique V-gene family were excluded. To address suspected cross-contamination and a sequencing artifact, a later analysis removed over 500 highly shared, low-generation-probability nucleotide sequences. A later analysis calculated a clonal expansion index for each public chain from normalized within-repertoire ranks of inferred template counts. In a later analysis, generation probabilities were computed using a VDJ recombination model fitted to out-of-frame rearrangements, and the results were checked against IGoR. A later analysis scored TCR-TCR, TCR-HLA and TCR-CMV co-occurrence with hypergeometric tests, applying a repertoire-size bias correction to TCR pairs. In a later analysis, false discovery rates were estimated by permuting HLA or CMV assignments 20 times. In a later analysis, co-occurring TCRs were grouped using DBSCAN, with TCRdist sequence similarity added in when clustering inside HLA-allele-positive subsets. For co-occurrence clustering, repertoires with fewer than 30,000 or more than 120,000 public chains were excluded, along with roughly 5 repertoires with anomalous nucleotide sharing. Entries here come from immuneACCESS through TCRdb and include only in-frame sequences with V and J called. Some clones fail to appear in such tables; in the studies checked, an unresolved V gene covers under half of the shortfall, and the cause of the remainder is unknown. The V and J calls and clone size were taken over from that table, and D and trimming were inferred from the DNA. For this sample there are 65,000 to 85,000 clones; more than 80% appear just once. Of the sample, roughly 2% is held by the ten largest clones.

The cohort consisted of 650 to 700 healthy bone marrow donors. At the time of sampling, every cohort member was nominally healthy, though immune exposures that went unrecorded were likely present. The donor tested CMV seronegative and was one of the 352 seronegative cohort members. A peripheral blood sample was collected from each donor, and TCR beta sequencing was performed on peripheral blood mononuclear cells. Genomic DNA was extracted from the blood cell samples with the Qiagen DNeasy Blood Extraction Kit. Inclusive of the bounding cysteine and phenylalanine, the CDR3 is 15 residues long. Only the CDR3 DNA is retained, 45 bases long and in frame from the first base. The germline V end is reduced by 3 bases and the J end by 5 bases; junction bases left unmatched: 8. The germline V gene specifies SQVTM as CDR1 and ANQGSEA as CDR2. The sample belongs to a study of cytomegalovirus exposure and HLA in healthy donors (dated by TCRdb to about 2017). At the level of the whole study: An earlier analysis of under 600 of the donors reported more than 250 Gb of sequence data and 117 million unique TCR beta sequences from roughly 200 million T cells. To predict cytomegalovirus infection status, the study combined high-throughput TCR immunosequencing, statistical association of individual TCRs with disease status, and machine learning. In a later analysis, previously published TCR beta repertoires from several hundred donors were re-analyzed and high-resolution HLA genotyping was added so that TCR occurrence patterns could be studied. The T cell repertoires of roughly 660 subjects were profiled by immunosequencing and related to cytomegalovirus serostatus. Besides the first cohort of 666 subjects, a separate validation cohort made up of 120 different subjects was used. Class I and class II HLA loci were covered by the typing at four-digit resolution. A later genetic analysis used genome-wide SNP genotypes for about three fifths of the 666 donors, treating that subset as a discovery cohort. Among some 400 genotyped donors of the cohort, an average of approximately 240,000 unique TCR beta nucleotide sequences were sequenced per donor, roughly 20% of them non-productive. Donor age, sex, ethnicity and CMV serostatus were compiled together with the repertoire data. Of the 398 genotyped donors, 81% fell in the genetic ancestry cluster associated with self-reported Caucasian donors. The later analysis used no new phenotypic data to find candidate immune exposures, relying instead on TCR beta sequences and their occurrence across donors. Because of strong linkage in the cohort, a handful of DR-DQ haplotypes were treated as single units for association and clustering. To decide whether each TCR beta V gene segment behaved as functional or pseudogenic, an earlier analysis of 587 of the donors relied on high-throughput TCR beta sequencing. The aim of the study was to test whether cataloging public T cell receptors could identify signatures of past pathogen exposure. Roughly 300 gigabases of sequencing data and around 80 million unique TCR sequences made up an early release that covered several hundred HLA-typed donors. Typing coverage varied by locus: about 620-640 donors for A, B, C, DRB1 and DQB1; 500 to 550 for DQA1; around 570 for DPA1; 400 to 480 for DPB1. All discovery cohort repertoires had been generated on a single sequencing platform. The paper's findings and limits, for the study overall: In the study, roughly 160 TCR beta chains were listed as associated with cytomegalovirus. Correlated functional status among segregating V segments might reflect linkage disequilibrium, but an unknown experimental factor could not be ruled out. Because HLA typing was unavailable for some donors at each locus, only the typed subset was used in association tests. The earlier analysis of nearly 600 of the donors excluded some 15 rarely observed V segments, including chromosome 9 orphons, because counts were too low. Immune exposure information for the cohort was limited to CMV serostatus. An association between a missense DCLRE1C variant and V-gene and J-gene trimming of TCR beta chains was found in a later genetic analysis and replicated in an independent cohort. A further reported finding was that TCR beta sequences accurately predicted the HLA-A and HLA-B alleles for most subjects in the first cohort. A later analysis found that most CMV-associated TCR beta chains appeared HLA-restricted, with HLA associations seemingly driven largely by CMV exposure. Most TCR sequences were observed very rarely across donors, whereas some public TCRs were present in many individuals. In an earlier analysis of some 640 of the donors, most TCR beta V segments were observed in productive rearrangements about 90% or about 30% of the time, broadly matching IMGT annotations. A cluster of highly shared sequence variants was judged likely to represent a technical artifact of the sequencing pipeline. The presence/absence analyses assumed that sequencing depth was roughly uniform across donors, and that assumption may not be true. Some IMGT-functional V segments, including TRBV6-2 and TRBV6-3, could not be told apart with the 87-base-pair reads, so those segments were excluded. When HLA alleles, especially DR and DQ, strongly co-occurred, attributing TCR associations to individual alleles was difficult. The classifier was reported to diagnose cytomegalovirus status with high specificity and sensitivity in both the original cohort and the validation cohort. It was suggested by the authors that the approach could potentially be generalized to other disease states and immunological phenotypes. Compared with the roughly 700-donor mean, donors in an Asian-associated ancestry cluster had fewer N-insertions in productive TCRs, according to a later genetic analysis. In vitro tests confirmed that a few of the cytomegalovirus-associated TCR beta chains recognize cytomegalovirus antigens. At a false discovery rate of 0.05, a later analysis linked about 16,000 TCR beta sequences to specific HLA alleles. In this cohort, only TCR beta chains were sequenced, and detectable features were limited by the absence of alpha or paired-chain data. In a later analysis, the rate of TCR association differed among HLA loci, with DRB1 alleles having the most associated TCRs and HLA-C alleles having the fewest. In a later analysis, several top co-occurrence clusters were reported to appear linked to parvovirus B19, influenza, CMV and Epstein-Barr virus. A later analysis found that HLA-associated TCR beta chains were more clonally expanded and had lower generation probabilities than equally common non-associated chains.

Sample: PBMCs. The TCR sequence derives from a woman aged 25 to 39 in good health and CMV-seronegative. This chain is built from TRBV29-1 and TRBJ2-5; TRBD2 lines up with 11 middle nucleotides. Here the CDR3 is given as CSVELAGGVRETQYF. Read as DNA, the sequence is TGCAGCGTTGAGCTAGCGGGAGGAGTAAGGGAGACCCAGTACTTC.